This TCR beta chain was recorded in a study of metastatic and nonmetastatic thyroid tumors. Trimming cost V 3 bases and J 3 bases; bases outside gene matches: 9. In germline, CDR1 is LNHNV, CDR2 YYDKDF (reference sequence). The CDR3 totals 16 residues. TCRdb re-called the PCR reads via MiXCR. The table has some 8,400 clones, 31% seen once. Thyroid surgery was preceded by no treatment in any patient. Sequenced sample: tumor tissue. The receptor was derived from a female donor with papillary thyroid cancer or a benign thyroid nodule (not recorded which). Some clones in this sample may be carry-over from other donors' samples. The chain recombines TRBV15 with TRBJ2-5; 8 positions match TRBD2. Here the CDR3 reads CATSSESGTREETQYF. The DNA for the CDR3 is TGTGCCACCAGCAGTGAATCCGGGACTAGGGAAGAGACCCAGTACTTC.